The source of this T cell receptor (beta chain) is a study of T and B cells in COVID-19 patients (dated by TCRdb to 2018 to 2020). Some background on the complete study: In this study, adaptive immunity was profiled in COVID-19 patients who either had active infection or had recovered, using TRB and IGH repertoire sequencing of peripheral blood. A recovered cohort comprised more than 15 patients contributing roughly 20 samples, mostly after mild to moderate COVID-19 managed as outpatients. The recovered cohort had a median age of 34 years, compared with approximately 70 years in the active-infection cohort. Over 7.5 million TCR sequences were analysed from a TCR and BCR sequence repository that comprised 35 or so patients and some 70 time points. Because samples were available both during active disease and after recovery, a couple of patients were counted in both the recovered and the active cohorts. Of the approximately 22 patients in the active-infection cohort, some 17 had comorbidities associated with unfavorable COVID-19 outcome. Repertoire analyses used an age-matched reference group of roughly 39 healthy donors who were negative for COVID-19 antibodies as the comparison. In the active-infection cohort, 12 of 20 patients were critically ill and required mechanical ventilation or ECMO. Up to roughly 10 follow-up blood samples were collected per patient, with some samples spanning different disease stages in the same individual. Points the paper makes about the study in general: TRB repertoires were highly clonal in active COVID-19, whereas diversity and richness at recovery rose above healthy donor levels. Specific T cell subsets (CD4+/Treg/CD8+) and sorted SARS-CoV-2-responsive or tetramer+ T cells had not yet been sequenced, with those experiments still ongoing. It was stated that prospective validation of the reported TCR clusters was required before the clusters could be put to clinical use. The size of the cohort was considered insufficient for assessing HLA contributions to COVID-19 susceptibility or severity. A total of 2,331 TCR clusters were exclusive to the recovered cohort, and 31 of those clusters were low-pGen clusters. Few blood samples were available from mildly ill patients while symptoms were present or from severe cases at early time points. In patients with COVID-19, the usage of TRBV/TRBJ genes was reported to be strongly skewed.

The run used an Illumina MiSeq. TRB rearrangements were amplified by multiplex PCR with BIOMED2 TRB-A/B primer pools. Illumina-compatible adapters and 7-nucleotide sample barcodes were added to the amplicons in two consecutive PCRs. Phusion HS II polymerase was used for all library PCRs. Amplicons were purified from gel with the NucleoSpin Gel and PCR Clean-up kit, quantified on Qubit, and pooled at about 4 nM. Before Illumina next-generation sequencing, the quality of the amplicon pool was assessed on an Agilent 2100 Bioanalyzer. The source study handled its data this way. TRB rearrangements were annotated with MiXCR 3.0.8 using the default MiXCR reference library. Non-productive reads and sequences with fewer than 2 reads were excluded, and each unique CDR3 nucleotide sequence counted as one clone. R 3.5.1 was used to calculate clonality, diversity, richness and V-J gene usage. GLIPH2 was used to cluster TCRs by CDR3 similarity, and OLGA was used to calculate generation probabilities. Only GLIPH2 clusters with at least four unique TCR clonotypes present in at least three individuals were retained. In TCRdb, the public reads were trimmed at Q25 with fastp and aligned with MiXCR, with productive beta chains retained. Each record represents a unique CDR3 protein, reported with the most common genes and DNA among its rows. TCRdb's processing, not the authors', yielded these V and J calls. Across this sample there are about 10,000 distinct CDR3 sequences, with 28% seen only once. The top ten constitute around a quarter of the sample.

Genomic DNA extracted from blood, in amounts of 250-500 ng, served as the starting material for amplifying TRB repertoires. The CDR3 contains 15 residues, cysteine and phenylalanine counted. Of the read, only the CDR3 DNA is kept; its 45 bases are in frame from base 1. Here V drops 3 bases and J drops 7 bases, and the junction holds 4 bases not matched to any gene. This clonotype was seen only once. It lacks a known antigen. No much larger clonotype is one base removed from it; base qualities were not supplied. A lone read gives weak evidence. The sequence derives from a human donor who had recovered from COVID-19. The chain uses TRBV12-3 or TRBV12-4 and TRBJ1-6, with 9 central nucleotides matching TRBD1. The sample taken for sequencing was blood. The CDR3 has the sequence CASSLGQGENSPLHF. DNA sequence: TGTGCCAGCAGTTTGGGACAGGGCGAGAATTCACCCCTCCACTTT.